This TCR beta chain was sequenced during a study of vaccination and CD4 T cells after COVID-19. Study results and limitations: Nearly all convalescent vaccine-specific clones, 304 of 307, recognized only SARS-CoV-2 spike.

An Oncomine TCR Beta short-read assay was used to sequence the DNA from cultured CD4+ T cells. TCRdb reanalysed the PCR reads using MiXCR and keeps one entry per CDR3 protein. Counted here are about 5,600 distinct CDR3 sequences, 45% to 60% occurring once; the ten biggest clones make up approximately 32%. This clonotype was seen only a few times. The antigen is not known. Treatment denoted: roughly nine-day PBMC culture with coronavirus spike peptide pools or control peptides (ViraFEST assay). ViraFEST expanded antigen-specific T cells with peptide pools, then sequenced TCRs. The sequencing input was CD4+ T cells from blood, cultured in vitro. The receptor comes from a human donor who had recovered from COVID-19.

CDR3 sequence reads: CATGQGRDGYTF. The CDR3 nucleotides are TGTGCCACCGGACAGGGGAGGGATGGCTACACCTTC. The chain employs TRBV6-1 and TRBJ1-2; TRBD1 matches at 9 bases. The germline V gene has CDR1 MNHNS and CDR2 SASEGT. The CDR3 is 12 amino acids. Trimming at V came to 10 bases and at J to 6 bases, leaving 6 bases not matched to a gene.